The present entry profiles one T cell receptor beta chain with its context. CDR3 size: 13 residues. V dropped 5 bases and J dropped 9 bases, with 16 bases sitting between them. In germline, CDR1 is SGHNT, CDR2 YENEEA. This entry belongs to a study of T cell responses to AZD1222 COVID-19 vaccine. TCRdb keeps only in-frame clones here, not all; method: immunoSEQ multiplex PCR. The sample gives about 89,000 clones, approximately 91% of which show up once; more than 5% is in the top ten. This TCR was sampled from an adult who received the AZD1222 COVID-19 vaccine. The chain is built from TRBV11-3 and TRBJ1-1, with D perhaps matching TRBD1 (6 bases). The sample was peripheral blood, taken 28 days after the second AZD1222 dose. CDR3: CASSPGGGAKAFF. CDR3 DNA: TGTGCCAGCAGCCCGGGCGGGGGCGCGAAAGCTTTCTTT.